This TCR beta chain was sequenced during a study of T-cell reconstitution after alpha-beta-depleted transplantation in children. With V trimmed by 4 bases and J by 3 bases, 2 bases remained unmatched. CDR3 size: 13 residues. The germline CDR1 and CDR2 sequences are SGHRS and YFSETQ. Unique molecular identifiers tagged the TCRbeta library. TCRdb reanalysed the PCR reads using MiXCR and keeps one entry per CDR3 protein. Of 75,000 to 100,000 distinct CDR3 sequences in the sample, 6.5% to 8.5% are singletons; the top ten hold approximately 6.6%. Material: PBMCs from the stem cell graft donor, obtained from the stem cell graft. The chain joins TRBV5-1 to TRBJ2-5, with 8 bases matching TRBD1. The clonotype was recovered from a human donor who donated a stem cell graft to a child with congenital amegakaryocytic thrombocytopenia. Here the CDR3 DNA reads TGCGCCAGCAGCACACAGGGGGAAGAGACCCAGTACTTC. Amino acid sequence: CASSTQGEETQYF.